Listed here are 7 T cell receptor beta chains from one sample, sequenced in a study of Graves' ophthalmopathy and Graves' hyperthyroidism. RNA transcripts provided the template for amplifying TCR beta CDR3 regions. HTBI primers were used in a first-round RT-PCR, which preceded a second-round multiplex PCR. Via MiXCR, TCRdb re-called the multiplex PCR reads, giving one row per CDR3 protein. The sample yields almost 750,000 distinct CDR3 sequences, roughly 40% seen once. Input material: peripheral blood. The receptors here all came from an adult man with Graves' ophthalmopathy.

This clonotype was seen many times. The chain links TRBV15 to TRBJ1-1; 7 bases agree with TRBD1. This CDR3 has 14 residues. The germline CDR1 and CDR2 sequences are LNHNV and YYDKDF (reference sequence). Trimming took 5 bases from V and 6 from J; bases not matched to a gene: 9. CDR3: CATSGADRAAEAFF. CDR3 DNA sequence: TGTGCCACCAGCGGGGCCGACAGGGCGGCTGAAGCTTTCTTT.

The chain carries TRBV29-1 and TRBJ2-6; TRBD1 aligns across 9 bases. The junction had 4 bases not matched to a gene; V was cut back by 6 bases and J by 4 bases. This CDR3 has 14 amino acids. Per germline, CDR1 SQVTM and CDR2 ANQGSEA. The CDR3 DNA reads TGCAGCGTGCAACAGGGGGCGGGGGCCAACGTCCTGACTTTC. Protein: CSVQQGAGANVLTF.

Regarding this clonotype: It may be a read error: a sequence one base away is much more abundant. DNA for the CDR3: TGTACCAGCAGCTTAACACTCGGGACAGCTGGAAACACCATATATTTT. The encoded protein is CTSSLTLGTAGNTIYF. V gene TRBV7-6 combines with J gene TRBJ1-3; 7 bases agree with TRBD1. The length of the CDR3 is 16 residues. The germline V gene has CDR1 SGHVS and CDR2 FNYEAQ.

The chain recombines TRBV2 with TRBJ2-7; 7 nucleotides match TRBD1. CDR1 SNHLY and CDR2 FYNNEI come from the germline V gene. The CDR3 sequence is 15 residues long. The junction had 14 bases not matched to a gene; V was cut back by 6 bases and J by 6 bases. The chain's CDR3 is CASSLTGAPPAEQYF. The CDR3 DNA reads as TGTGCCAGCAGCCTCACAGGGGCACCGCCGGCCGAGCAGTACTTC.

The table lists this clonotype with many counts. The chain links TRBV6-5 to TRBJ2-7; 9 positions agree with TRBD1. CDR3 length: 12 amino acids. V dropped 10 bases and J dropped 6; count of bases not matched to a gene: 7. The germline gives CDR1 MNHEY, CDR2 SVGAGI. The chain's CDR3 is CATRKTGGEQYF. CDR3 bases: TGTGCCACCCGGAAGACAGGGGGCGAGCAGTACTTC.

The chain has TRBV20-1 and TRBJ1-4; 9 positions agree with TRBD1. This CDR3 comprises 13 residues. Germline-derived CDR1 and CDR2 are DFQATT and SNEGSKA (reference sequence). V trimming: 6 bases; J trimming: 8 bases; junction bases outside the gene matches: 7. The DNA for the CDR3 is TGCAGTGCCCCGGACAGGGGACGAGAAAAACTGTTTTTT. It translates to CSAPDRGREKLFF.

The chain joins TRBV25-1 to TRBJ1-1, with D possibly matching TRBD1 (6 bases). V gave up 6 bases and J gave up 3 bases, with 23 bases separating them. Germline V gives CDR1 MGHDK, CDR2 SYGVNS. The CDR3 is 17 amino acids. The CDR3 DNA follows: TGTGCCAGCAGCCTCCCTCAGAGCGAGACAGGCTACACTGAAGCTTTCTTT. Its translation: CASSLPQSETGYTEAFF.